What follows are 23 T cell receptor beta chains derived from one specimen sequenced in a study of response to subunit inactivated influenza vaccine. TCRdb ran MiXCR on the RT-PCR reads and lists one entry per CDR3 protein. The repertoire holds 750,000 to 850,000 distinct CDR3 sequences, with around 18% as singletons. Sequences were derived from PBMCs from blood, sampled more than 4 days after vaccination. The receptor source for this set is a man aged 50 or older who received an inactivated influenza vaccine.

The DNA for the CDR3 is TGTGCCAGCAGCCGGGGCGGGAGCCCTACCTACGAGCAGTACTTC. As protein: CASSRGGSPTYEQYF. The chain employs TRBV7-9 and TRBJ2-7; 7 nucleotides agree with TRBD2. This CDR3 has 15 residues. V shed 5 bases, J shed 2 bases, and the junction held 9 bases outside the gene matches. The germline V gene encodes CDR1 SEHNR and CDR2 FQNEAQ (reference sequence).

This clonotype was seen only a few times. The V and J genes are TRBV29-1 and TRBJ1-1; D perhaps matches TRBD1 (6 bases). The germline V gene has CDR1 SQVTM and CDR2 ANQGSEA. This CDR3 has 13 residues. V was pared by 4 bases and J by 0 bases, with 9 bases between. In nucleotides, the CDR3 is TGCAGCGTTGTGGAGGGGGTGAACACTGAAGCTTTCTTT. Protein sequence: CSVVEGVNTEAFF.

This clonotype was picked up a small number of times. The chain couples TRBV15 to TRBJ2-3; 8 bases are shared with TRBD2. Germline CDR1 and CDR2: LNHNV and YYDKDF (reference sequence). V was clipped by 5 bases and J by 2 bases; unmatched bases: 6. This CDR3 has 15 amino acids. The DNA of the CDR3 is TGTGCCACCAGCCCCCGACTAGCGAACACAGATACGCAGTATTTT. It is translated as CATSPRLANTDTQYF.

This clonotype was detected a few times. V gene TRBV7-9 combines with J gene TRBJ2-3; tentative D call: TRBD2 (5 bases). Germline CDR1 SEHNR, CDR2 FQNEAQ (reference sequence). Deletions cut 0 bases from V and 4 bases from J, with 8 bases between. The CDR3 has 14 amino acids. This chain's CDR3 is CASSLATLADTQYF. CDR3 nucleotide sequence: TGTGCCAGCAGCTTAGCGACACTAGCAGATACGCAGTATTTT.

V and J are TRBV12-3 or TRBV12-4 and TRBJ1-5; 7 bases align to TRBD1. Trimming at V came to 2 bases and at J to 5 bases, leaving 6 bases not matched to a gene. The CDR3 totals 15 residues. The CDR3 here is CASSLPGQSYQPQHF. CDR3 coding DNA: TGTGCCAGCAGTTTACCGGGACAGAGTTATCAGCCCCAGCATTTT.

This chain joins TRBV11-2 and TRBJ1-1, with no clear D. The CDR3 contains 15 residues. The germline CDR1 and CDR2 sequences are SGHAT and FQNNGV. Deletions cut 0 bases from V and 0 bases from J, with 8 bases between. CDR3 region: CASSLDGRVNTEAFF. The CDR3 nucleotides read TGTGCCAGCAGCTTAGATGGACGGGTGAACACTGAAGCTTTCTTT. Combining the CDR3 with reference TRBV11-2 and TRBJ1-1 gives the whole variable domain EAGVAQSPRYKIIEKRQSVAFWCNPISGHATLYWYQQILGQGPKLLIQFQNNGVVDDSQLPKDRFSAERLKGVDSTLKIQPAKLEDSAVYLCASSLDGRVNTEAFFGQGTRLTVV.

V gene TRBV20-1 combines with J gene TRBJ2-7, with 7 positions matching TRBD2. CDR3 length equals 16 residues. The V and J ends lost 0 bases and 2 bases, in that order; junction bases with no gene match: 10. CDR1 DFQATT and CDR2 SNEGSKA come from the germline V gene (reference sequence). In DNA form, the CDR3 reads TGCAGTGCTAGAGAAGCAACTAGCGTCTGGGCCTACGAGCAGTACTTC. As protein: CSAREATSVWAYEQYF.

This clonotype was seen at least ten times. The CDR3 DNA reads TGTGCCAGCAGTTACTCGGAGGGGAACACCGGGGAGCTGTTTTTT. The encoded protein is CASSYSEGNTGELFF. The gene calls are TRBV6-5 and TRBJ2-2, with a possible D match to TRBD2 (6 bases). Deletions cut 0 bases from V and 1 base from J, with 6 bases between. CDR1 MNHEY and CDR2 SVGAGI come from the germline V gene. The CDR3 is made up of 15 amino acids.

This clonotype was observed a handful of times. The chain recombines TRBV3-1 with TRBJ1-1, with D possibly being TRBD1 (5 bases). The V and J ends lost 8 bases and 1 base respectively, with 14 bases between them. CDR1 and CDR2 from the germline V gene are LGHDT and YNNKEL (reference sequence). This CDR3 has 14 residues. This CDR3 is CASGLRGGNTEAFF. DNA of the CDR3: TGTGCCAGCGGACTCCGGGGGGGGAACACTGAAGCTTTCTTT.

There are a few counts of this clonotype. V is TRBV6-5 and J is TRBJ1-3; unclear D gene. This CDR3 contains 18 residues. V was cut by 2 bases and J by 0 bases, with 17 bases left in between. Germline lookup yields CDR1 MNHEY and CDR2 SVGAGI. CDR3: CASSYGSSGVYSGNTIYF. The CDR3 DNA follows: TGTGCCAGCAGTTACGGGAGTTCTGGCGTCTACTCTGGAAACACCATATATTTT.

This clonotype was seen more than once but under ten times. The chain uses TRBV5-5 and TRBJ2-1, with 7 bases identical to TRBD2. V lost 0 bases and J lost 0; bases outside the gene matches: 3. Germline V gene lookup returns CDR1 SGHKS and CDR2 YYEKEE (reference sequence). The CDR3 length is 16 residues. CDR3 sequence: CASSLGRGSSYNEQFF. The CDR3 DNA sequence: TGTGCCAGCAGCTTGGGCCGCGGGAGCTCCTACAATGAGCAGTTCTTC.

This clonotype has just a few counts. This chain joins TRBV10-1 and TRBJ2-2; unclear D gene. With 10 bases removed from V and 5 bases from J, the gap between germline ends came to 14 bases. Germline CDR1 is WNHNN and CDR2 is SYGVQD (reference sequence). This CDR3 comprises 13 residues. CDR3 residues: CATSTSSTGELFF. Written as DNA, the CDR3 is TGCGCCACCAGCACAAGTTCTACCGGGGAGCTGTTTTTT.

This clonotype has more than one count but fewer than ten. V gene TRBV5-6 combines with J gene TRBJ2-5; tentative D call: TRBD2 (5 bases). The germline gives CDR1 SGHDT, CDR2 YYEEEE. V was pared by 0 bases and J by 2 bases, with 11 bases between. CDR3 length: 15 residues. CDR3: CASSLVGVGQETQYF. CDR3 in DNA: TGTGCCAGCAGCTTGGTCGGGGTCGGGCAAGAGACCCAGTACTTC.

This clonotype was recorded at least ten times. In nucleotides, the CDR3 is TGCAGCGTGCCCGGGCTAGCGGGAGACGGGGCCTACAATGAGCAGTTCTTC. Amino acid sequence: CSVPGLAGDGAYNEQFF. This sequence joins TRBV29-1 and TRBJ2-1; 10 bases line up with TRBD2. CDR1 and CDR2 from the germline V gene are SQVTM and ANQGSEA. V lost 6 bases to trimming and J lost 2 bases; unmatched junction nucleotides: 13. The CDR3 extends over 17 amino acids.

There are a few counts of this clonotype. This chain joins TRBV28 and TRBJ2-5; TRBD1 is a possible D gene (6 bases). CDR1 MDHEN and CDR2 SYDVKM come from the germline V gene. The CDR3 runs 14 residues. The germline V and J ends were trimmed by 4 bases and 3 bases, with 12 bases remaining between them. The CDR3 loop reads CASSSRHREETQYF. Here the CDR3 DNA reads TGTGCCAGCAGTTCTCGGCACAGGGAAGAGACCCAGTACTTC.

This clonotype showed up many times. This chain joins TRBV12-3 or TRBV12-4 and TRBJ1-4; the match to TRBD1 covers 7 bases. V gave up 5 bases and J gave up 1 base; unmatched junction bases: 4. The CDR3 has 15 residues. This CDR3 is CASSAHRGTNEKLFF. The CDR3 DNA reads as TGTGCCAGCAGTGCCCACAGGGGAACTAATGAAAAACTGTTTTTT.

In this sample, this clonotype turned up a few times. This rearrangement joins TRBV7-7 to TRBJ2-5; 10 bases match TRBD1. Germline CDR1 reads SSHAT; CDR2 reads FNYEAQ (reference sequence). This CDR3 has 15 residues. J gave up 5 bases and V 1 base, and 4 bases lay outside the gene matches. The CDR3 reads CASSLVGTGEETQYF. CDR3 nucleotide sequence: TGTGCCAGCAGCTTAGTGGGGACAGGGGAGGAGACCCAGTACTTC. Supplemented by reference TRBV7-7 and TRBJ2-5, the full variable domain reads GAGVSQSPRYKVTKRGQDVTLRCDPISSHATLYWYQQALGQGPEFLTYFNYEAQPDKSGLPSDRFSAERPEGSISTLTIQRTEQRDSAMYRCASSLVGTGEETQYFGPGTRLLVL.

As to this clonotype: Being one base from a much bigger clone, this may be a read error. The chain's CDR3 is CASKLYTEAFF. Here the CDR3 DNA reads TGTGCCAGCAAATTGTACACTGAAGCTTTCTTT. The rearrangement joins TRBV6-6 to TRBJ1-1; D uncertain. Per germline, CDR1 MNHNY and CDR2 SVGAGI (reference sequence). This CDR3 has 11 residues. V was cut by 7 bases and J by 3 bases, with 6 bases left in between.

This clonotype has ten or more counts. The CDR3 spells CASSFHEQFF. The DNA for the CDR3 is TGTGCCAGCAGTTTTCACGAGCAGTTCTTC. This chain connects TRBV28 to TRBJ2-1, with D unresolved. CDR1 and CDR2 (germline): MDHEN, SYDVKM. The CDR3 extends over 10 amino acids. V dropped 3 bases and J dropped 10 bases, with 4 bases sitting between them.

The chain carries TRBV29-1 and TRBJ2-1; 7 positions match TRBD1. The germline gives CDR1 SQVTM, CDR2 ANQGSEA. The CDR3 length is 17 residues. The ends lost 7 bases at V and 0 bases at J; junction bases unmatched: 15. CDR3 amino acids: CSAQTGRRVSSYNEQFF. CDR3 DNA sequence: TGCAGCGCCCAGACAGGGCGAAGGGTGAGCTCCTACAATGAGCAGTTCTTC.

This clonotype occurred many times. V usage is TRBV20-1 and J usage is TRBJ2-3; either TRBD1 or TRBD2 may fit D (5 bases each). The CDR3 loop spans 15 amino acids. CDR1 is DFQATT, CDR2 SNEGSKA, per germline (reference sequence). V gave up 6 bases and J gave up 2 bases, with 18 bases separating them. This CDR3 is CSAGTRERLTDTQYF. CDR3 nucleotide sequence: TGCAGTGCGGGGACCCGTGAGCGGCTCACAGATACGCAGTATTTT.

This chain connects TRBV20-1 to TRBJ2-2; D call uncertain. Germline V gives CDR1 DFQATT, CDR2 SNEGSKA (reference sequence). The CDR3 runs to 15 residues. Trimming removed 0 bases from V and 7 bases from J, with 15 bases in between. CDR3 nucleotide sequence: TGCAGTGCTAGAGACTCCAGAAGGCGAATCGGGGAGCTGTTTTTT. It codes for CSARDSRRRIGELFF.

This chain joins TRBV7-2 and TRBJ2-4; tentatively, D is TRBD1 (5 bases). CDR1 SGHTA and CDR2 FQGNSA come from the germline V gene. The CDR3 totals 17 residues. Trimming shortened V by 4 bases and J by 0 bases, and 16 bases separated the two germline ends. In nucleotides, the CDR3 is TGTGCCAGCAGCTCAGGAATTACAGGATTAGCCAAAAACATTCAGTACTTC. It translates to CASSSGITGLAKNIQYF.